This is a list of T cell receptor beta chains from one sample in a study of T cell responses to AZD1222 COVID-19 vaccine. TCRdb's copy holds only in-frame clones and misses some; the assay was immunoSEQ multiplex PCR. The data hold about 110,000 clones, with 70% to 90% observed a single time. The input for sequencing was peripheral blood, taken 28 days after the second AZD1222 dose. Receptors were obtained from an adult who received the AZD1222 COVID-19 vaccine. Each CDR3 is given with its conserved first and last residue. Fields, in order: V gene, J gene, D gene, clone size, CDR3 protein, CDR3 DNA. The D gene is left open where the match is weak. Where a row states a size, it is once, few, many or the class of an expanded clone; other rows omit it.

TRBV7-9	TRBJ2-1	TRBD1	-	CASSWTGEDNEQFF	TGTGCCAGCAGTTGGACAGGGGAAGACAATGAGCAGTTCTTC
TRBV29-1	TRBJ2-3	TRBD2	-	CSVSPSGALYF	TGCAGCGTTTCACCTAGCGGGGCATTGTATTTT
TRBV7-3	TRBJ1-1	-	-	CASSLGHSNTEAFF	TGTGCCAGCAGCTTGGGTCATTCGAACACTGAAGCTTTCTTT
TRBV19	TRBJ2-1	-	-	CASTLWGGGSEQFF	TGTGCCAGTACCCTGTGGGGTGGCGGCAGTGAGCAGTTCTTC
TRBV28	TRBJ2-7	TRBD1	-	CASSVSRQGNYEQYF	TGTGCCAGCAGCGTTTCAAGACAGGGGAACTACGAGCAGTACTTC
TRBV9	TRBJ1-1	-	-	CASSVAQWDTEAFF	TGCGCCAGCAGCGTAGCTCAGTGGGACACTGAAGCTTTCTTT
TRBV29-1	TRBJ2-7	TRBD1	-	CSVEWTGGYEQYF	TGCAGCGTTGAATGGACAGGGGGCTACGAGCAGTACTTC
TRBV28	TRBJ2-7	-	few	CASNERDTGYEQYF	TGTGCCAGCAATGAAAGGGACACTGGCTACGAGCAGTACTTC
TRBV10-2	TRBJ1-6	TRBD1	-	CASRSRGQSSYNSPLHF	TGCGCCAGCAGATCCAGGGGGCAGAGCTCCTATAATTCACCCCTCCACTTT
TRBV18	TRBJ1-5	-	-	CASSPSRDQPQHF	TGTGCCAGCTCACCATCACGGGATCAGCCCCAGCATTTT
TRBV19	TRBJ2-1	TRBD2	few	CATGPGTSAGEQFF	TGTGCCACGGGGCCCGGGACTAGCGCCGGGGAGCAGTTCTTC
TRBV28	TRBJ2-7	TRBD2	-	CASSPVSAGGYYEQYF	TGTGCCAGCAGTCCCGTCTCCGCGGGAGGGTACTACGAGCAGTACTTC
TRBV15	TRBJ1-1	-	-	CATSRDGYLNTEAFF	TGTGCCACCAGCAGAGATGGCTATCTGAACACTGAAGCTTTCTTT
TRBV19	TRBJ1-2	TRBD1	-	CASTVSQGRFTIYGYTF	TGTGCCAGTACCGTGTCACAGGGGCGCTTTACAATCTATGGCTACACCTTC
TRBV7-9	TRBJ2-5	-	once	CASSSGAMYQETQYF	TGTGCCAGCAGCTCAGGGGCTATGTACCAAGAGACCCAGTACTTC
TRBV5-4	TRBJ1-4	TRBD1	once	CASSRDRYNEKLFF	TGTGCCAGCAGCCGGGACAGGTATAATGAAAAACTGTTTTTT
TRBV19	TRBJ1-1	TRBD1	-	CASSLRQGETEAFF	TGTGCCAGTAGTCTCCGACAGGGGGAGACTGAAGCTTTCTTT
TRBV13	TRBJ2-5	TRBD2	-	CASSLLAGLQETQYF	TGTGCCAGCAGCTTGCTAGCGGGGCTCCAAGAGACCCAGTACTTC
TRBV5-1	TRBJ2-2	-	-	CASSLTRVDTGELFF	TGCGCCAGCAGCTTGACCAGGGTGGACACCGGGGAGCTGTTTTTT
TRBV7-9	TRBJ2-3	-	-	CASSLGGVSTDTQYF	TGTGCCAGCAGCTTAGGAGGGGTTAGCACAGATACGCAGTATTTT
TRBV11-2	TRBJ2-7	-	-	CASSLEGRHGEQYF	TGTGCCAGCAGCTTAGAGGGACGGCACGGGGAGCAGTACTTC
TRBV5-1	TRBJ2-7	-	-	CASSHTGFTYEQYF	TGCGCCAGCAGCCACACAGGTTTTACCTACGAGCAGTACTTC
TRBV24-1	TRBJ1-5	-	-	CATSDLRDTNQPQHF	TGTGCCACCAGTGATTTACGGGACACCAATCAGCCCCAGCATTTT
TRBV29-1	TRBJ1-4	-	-	CSVEDGQNEKLFF	TGCAGCGTCGAGGACGGACAGAATGAAAAACTGTTTTTT
TRBV30	TRBJ1-3	-	-	CAWSLPEGSGNTIYF	TGTGCCTGGAGTCTCCCGGAGGGTTCTGGAAACACCATATATTTT
TRBV5-6	TRBJ2-7	-	-	CASSRYLTRNYEQYF	TGTGCCAGCAGCCGTTACCTGACGCGGAACTACGAGCAGTACTTC
TRBV19	TRBJ1-3	-	-	CASNGDSGNTIYF	TGTGCCAGTAACGGAGACTCTGGAAACACCATATATTTT
TRBV6-1	TRBJ1-5	-	-	CASSDGGYSNQPQHF	TGTGCCAGCAGTGACGGAGGTTATAGCAATCAGCCCCAGCATTTT
TRBV7-3	TRBJ2-3	-	-	CASSLGGGGTDTQYF	TGTGCCAGCAGCTTAGGGGGTGGTGGCACAGATACGCAGTATTTT
TRBV9	TRBJ2-2	-	-	CASSYGGQPNTGELFF	TGTGCCAGCAGCTACGGGGGGCAACCGAACACCGGGGAGCTGTTTTTT
TRBV7-6	TRBJ2-1	TRBD2	-	CASTFGGLAGETEQFF	TGTGCCAGCACCTTCGGGGGACTAGCGGGAGAAACTGAGCAGTTCTTC
TRBV18	TRBJ1-1	-	once	CASSPQKDTEAFF	TGTGCCAGCTCCCCACAAAAGGATACTGAAGCTTTCTTT
TRBV6-5	TRBJ1-2	TRBD1	-	CASSYSGTGGEGYTF	TGTGCCAGCAGTTACTCTGGGACAGGGGGCGAAGGCTACACCTTC